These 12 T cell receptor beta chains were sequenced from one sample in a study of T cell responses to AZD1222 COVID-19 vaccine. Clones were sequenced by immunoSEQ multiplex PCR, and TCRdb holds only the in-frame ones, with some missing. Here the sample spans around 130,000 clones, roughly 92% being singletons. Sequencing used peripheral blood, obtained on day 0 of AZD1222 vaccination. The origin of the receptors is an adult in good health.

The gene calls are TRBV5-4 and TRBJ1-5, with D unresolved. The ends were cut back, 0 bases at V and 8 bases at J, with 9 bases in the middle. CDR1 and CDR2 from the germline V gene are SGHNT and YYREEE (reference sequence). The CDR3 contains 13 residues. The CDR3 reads CASSLAVGKPQHF. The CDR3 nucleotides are TGTGCCAGCAGCTTGGCAGTTGGAAAGCCCCAGCATTTT.

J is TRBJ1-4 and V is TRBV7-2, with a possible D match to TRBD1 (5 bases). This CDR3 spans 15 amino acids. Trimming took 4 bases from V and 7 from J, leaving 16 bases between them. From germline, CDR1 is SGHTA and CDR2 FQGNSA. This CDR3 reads CASSSNPGPGEKLFF. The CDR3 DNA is TGTGCCAGCAGCTCGAACCCGGGGCCGGGTGAAAAACTGTTTTTT.

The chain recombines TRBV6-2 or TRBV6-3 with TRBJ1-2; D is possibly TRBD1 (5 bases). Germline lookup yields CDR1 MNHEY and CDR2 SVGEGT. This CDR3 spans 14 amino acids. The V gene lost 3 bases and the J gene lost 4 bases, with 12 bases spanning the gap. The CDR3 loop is CASSYSGRTYGYTF. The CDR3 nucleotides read TGTGCCAGCAGTTATTCAGGGAGGACCTATGGCTACACCTTC.

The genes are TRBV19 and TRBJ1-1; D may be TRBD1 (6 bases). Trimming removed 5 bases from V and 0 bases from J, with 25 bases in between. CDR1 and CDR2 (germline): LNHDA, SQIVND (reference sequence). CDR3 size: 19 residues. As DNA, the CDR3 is TGTGCCAGTAGTCCTGGGACACACCTGTGGGGGTACATGAACACTGAAGCTTTCTTT. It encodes CASSPGTHLWGYMNTEAFF.

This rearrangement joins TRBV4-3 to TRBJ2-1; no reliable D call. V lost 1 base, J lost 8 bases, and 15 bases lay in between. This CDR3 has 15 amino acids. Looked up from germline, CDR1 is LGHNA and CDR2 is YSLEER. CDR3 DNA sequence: TGCGCCAGCAGCCAAGGGGGTGGGCTACGCCATGAGCAGTTCTTC. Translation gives CASSQGGGLRHEQFF.

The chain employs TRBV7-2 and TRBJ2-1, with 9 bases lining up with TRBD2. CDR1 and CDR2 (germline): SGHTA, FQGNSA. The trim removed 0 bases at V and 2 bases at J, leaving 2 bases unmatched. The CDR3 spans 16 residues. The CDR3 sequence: CASSLAASGAYNEQFF. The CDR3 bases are TGTGCCAGCAGCTTAGCGGCTAGCGGGGCCTACAATGAGCAGTTCTTC.

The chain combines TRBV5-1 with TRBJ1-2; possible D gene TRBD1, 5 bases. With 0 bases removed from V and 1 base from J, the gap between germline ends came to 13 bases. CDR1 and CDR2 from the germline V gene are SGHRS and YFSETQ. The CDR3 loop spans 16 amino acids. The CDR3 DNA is TGCGCCAGCAGCTTGGGGACGGCGGGGGATAACTATGGCTACACCTTC. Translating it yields CASSLGTAGDNYGYTF.

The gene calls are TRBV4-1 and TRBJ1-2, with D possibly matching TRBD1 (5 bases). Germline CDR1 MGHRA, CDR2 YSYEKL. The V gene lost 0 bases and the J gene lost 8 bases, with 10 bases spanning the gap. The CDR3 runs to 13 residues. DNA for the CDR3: TGCGCCAGCAGCCAAGAGACAGTCTCCGGCTACACCTTC. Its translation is CASSQETVSGYTF.

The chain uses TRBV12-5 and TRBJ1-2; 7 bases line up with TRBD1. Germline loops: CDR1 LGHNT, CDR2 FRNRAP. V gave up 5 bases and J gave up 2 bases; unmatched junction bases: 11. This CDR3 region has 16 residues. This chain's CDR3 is CASGASGQRLNYGYTF. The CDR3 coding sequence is TGTGCTAGTGGTGCCTCGGGACAGAGATTAAACTATGGCTACACCTTC.

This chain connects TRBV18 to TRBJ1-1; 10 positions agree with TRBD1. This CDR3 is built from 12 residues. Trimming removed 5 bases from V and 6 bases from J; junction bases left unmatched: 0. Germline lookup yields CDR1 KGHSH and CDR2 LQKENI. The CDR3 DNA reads TGTGCCAGCTCAGGGACAGGGGCTGAAGCTTTCTTT. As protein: CASSGTGAEAFF.

The CDR3 nucleotides read TGTGCCAGCAGTCCCAGCGGCCCTTATGGCTACACCTTC. Protein product: CASSPSGPYGYTF. The chain combines TRBV28 with TRBJ1-2; the D is unclear. Germline V gives CDR1 MDHEN, CDR2 SYDVKM. The CDR3 is made up of 13 amino acids. The V gene lost 5 bases and the J gene lost 5 bases, with 12 bases spanning the gap.

CDR3 region: CASSLWGLGNIQYF. The CDR3 DNA follows: TGTGCCAGCAGCTTGTGGGGGCTGGGTAACATTCAGTACTTC. This rearrangement joins TRBV5-5 to TRBJ2-4; tentative D call: TRBD1 (6 bases). CDR1 is SGHKS and CDR2 is YYEKEE in the germline V gene (reference sequence). V lost 1 base and J lost 7, with 12 bases in between. This CDR3 comprises 14 residues.